This T cell receptor (beta chain) comes out of a study of blood T cell repertoires in COVID-19 (dated by TCRdb to the early 2020s). In the study overall: Samples from collaborators originated in the United States, Italy and Spain and spanned both the acute and convalescent phases of COVID-19. The repertoires were released in a freely available public database intended as a resource for research on the immune response to SARS-CoV-2. Samples were obtained from the ongoing ImmuneRACE study (first 160 participants) and from 1,254 subjects provided by 6 global collaborators. The prospective study material was composed of cDNA or gDNA derived from T cells, B-cell-depleted T cells, or PBMCs. HLA class I and class II types, where available, came from metadata supplied by the sample provider rather than from assay-based typing. Deeply sampled blood TCRbeta repertoires from subjects exposed to, actively infected with, or recovered from COVID-19 were included in the dataset. Sample metadata almost always included a de-identified subject ID, COVID-19 status, age in years and sex. Overall study results and their limits: The amount of clinical and demographic metadata varied by source and participant and was provided uncurated.

The immunoSEQ Assay, a bias-controlled multiplex PCR, was used to amplify TCRbeta CDR3 regions from genomic DNA. Under the source paper's analysis protocol: The number of nucleated cells in each sample was estimated from the amplification of reference gene primers within the assay. To quantify the absolute abundance of each unique TCRbeta CDR3 rearrangement, sequence reads were collapsed and filtered. Productive Simpson clonality was computed per sample as the square root of Simpson's diversity index over productive rearrangements. Here the immuneACCESS table is served through TCRdb, limited to in-frame sequences with V and J called. Missing clones are a known gap in these copies; in checked studies unresolved V genes cover under half, and the rest lacks a known reason. V and J calls and clone size are those listed in that table; D and trimming were worked out from the DNA. The sample profile shows about 300,000 clones; 65% to 90% of them were found once. The ten largest make up around 4% of the sample.

On this clone: This receptor's antigen is unknown. Base qualities were left out, and no much larger clone turns up one base away. Other DNA sequences of this sample code for an identical CDR3.

V is cut back by 0 bases and J by 5 bases, with 2 bases in the junction unmatched. The CDR3 sequence holds 14 residues, the cysteine and phenylalanine included. The retained sequence is limited to the CDR3, 42 bases, with the frame set at the first base. CDR1 and CDR2, per the germline V gene (reference sequence), are LNHNV and YYDKDF. Participants in the prospective study were aged roughly 18 to 90 years, lived in 24 United States geographic areas, and enrolled through a virtual design. Cohort assignment in the prospective study relied on participant-reported clinical history from a screening survey and a study questionnaire. ImmuneRACE Cohort 3 recovered participants were defined by two consecutive negative NP/OP PCR tests, healthcare professional clearance, or symptom resolution. In the prospective study, whole blood, serum and a nasopharyngeal or oropharyngeal swab were collected from each participant by mobile phlebotomists. Additional blood draws and questionnaires over a 2-month period could optionally be provided by prospective study participants. Before DNA extraction, blood samples from the prospective study were shipped at room temperature or frozen.

Material for sequencing was PBMCs or T cells enriched from blood (not recorded which). This sequence was found in a man aged 25 to 40 who had recovered from COVID-19. The chain employs TRBV15 and TRBJ2-5; 8 nucleotides in the junction match TRBD1. This receptor carries the CDR3 CATSRDRGQETQYF. The nucleotide sequence reads TGTGCCACCAGCAGAGACAGGGGGCAGGAGACCCAGTACTTC.